This T cell receptor (beta chain) came from a study of cytomegalovirus exposure and HLA in healthy donors. In the PCR, 60 Vbeta and 13 Jbeta primers were used. Libraries were prepared by immunoSEQ multiplex PCR; TCRdb keeps only in-frame clonotypes and omits some of them. This sample has approximately 150,000 clones, with 79% found just once. Study results and caveats: Some V segments, including TRBV6-2 and TRBV6-3, were excluded as indistinguishable. Confirmation was obtained in vitro that three CMV-associated chains are specific for CMV antigens.

J was trimmed by 5 bases and V by 0 bases; bases with no gene match: 12. This CDR3 has 18 residues. Germline loops: CDR1 ENHRY, CDR2 SYGVKD. As to this clone: As yet, its antigen is unknown.

Sequencing was carried out using PBMCs. The origin of this receptor is a man in his fifties or sixties in good health and CMV-seropositive. The rearrangement uses TRBV10-3 and TRBJ1-2; 10 positions match TRBD1. CDR3 residues: CAISESTRDRGHGYGYTF. CDR3 bases: TGTGCCATCAGTGAGTCGACTCGAGACAGGGGGCATGGGTATGGCTACACCTTC.